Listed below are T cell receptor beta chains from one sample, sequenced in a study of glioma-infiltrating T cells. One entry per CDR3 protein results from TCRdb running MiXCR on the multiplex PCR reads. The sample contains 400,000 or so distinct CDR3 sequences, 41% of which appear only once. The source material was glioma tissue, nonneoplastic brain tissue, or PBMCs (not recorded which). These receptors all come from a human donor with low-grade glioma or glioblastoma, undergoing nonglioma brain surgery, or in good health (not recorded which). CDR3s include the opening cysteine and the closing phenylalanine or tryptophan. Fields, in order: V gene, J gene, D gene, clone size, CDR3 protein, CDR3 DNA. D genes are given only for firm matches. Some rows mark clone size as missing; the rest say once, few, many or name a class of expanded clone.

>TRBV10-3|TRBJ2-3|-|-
CAISDPPLGAPQQYF
TGTGCCATCAGTGACCCTCCGCTAGGAGCTCCCCAGCAGTATTTT
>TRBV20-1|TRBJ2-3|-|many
CSAPPVNTDTQYF
TGCAGTGCCCCTCCCGTCAACACAGATACGCAGTATTTT
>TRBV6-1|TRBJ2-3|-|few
CASSRDSWGTQYF
TGTGCCAGCAGCCGCGACAGCTGGGGTACGCAGTATTTT
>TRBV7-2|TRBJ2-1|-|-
CAGSLGHASTYNEQFF
TGTGCCGGCAGCTTAGGTCACGCCTCGACCTACAATGAGCAGTTCTTC
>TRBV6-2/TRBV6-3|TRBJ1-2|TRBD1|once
CASSLDRDSVYTF
TGTGCCAGCAGCCTCGACAGGGACTCTGTCTACACCTTC
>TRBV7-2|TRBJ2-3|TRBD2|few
CASSLRPGTSDTDTQYF
TGTGCCAGCAGCTTACGGCCCGGGACTAGCGACACAGATACGCAGTATTTT
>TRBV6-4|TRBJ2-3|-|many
CASSDSLGGTDTQYF
TGTGCCAGCAGTGACTCCTTAGGGGGCACAGATACGCAGTATTTT
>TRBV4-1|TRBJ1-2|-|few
CASSQGEGDFGYTF
TGCGCCAGCAGCCAAGGTGAAGGGGACTTTGGCTACACCTTC
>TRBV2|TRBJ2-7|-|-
CASSVETHYEQYF
TGTGCCAGCAGTGTTGAGACCCACTACGAGCAGTACTTC
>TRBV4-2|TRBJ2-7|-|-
CASSQDSRGLYEQYF
TGTGCCAGCAGCCAAGATTCCCGGGGGCTGTACGAGCAGTACTTC
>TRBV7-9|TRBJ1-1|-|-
CASSFLESNTEAFF
TGTGCCAGCAGCTTCTTGGAGTCGAACACTGAAGCTTTCTTT
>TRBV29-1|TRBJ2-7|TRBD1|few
CSCSGTGGDEQYF
TGCAGCTGTTCCGGGACAGGGGGCGACGAGCAGTACTTC
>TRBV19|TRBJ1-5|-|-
CASSILARGLQPQHF
TGTGCCAGTAGTATTCTGGCACGCGGGCTACAGCCCCAGCATTTT
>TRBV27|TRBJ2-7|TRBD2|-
CASSGTSGRWYEQYF
TGTGCCAGCAGTGGGACTAGCGGGAGGTGGTACGAGCAGTACTTC
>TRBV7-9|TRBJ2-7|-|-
CASSLLHYEQYF
TGTGCCAGCAGCTTACTCCACTACGAGCAGTACTTC
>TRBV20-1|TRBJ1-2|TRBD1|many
CSARGGRGYGYTF
TGCAGTGCTAGAGGTGGCAGGGGGTATGGCTACACCTTC
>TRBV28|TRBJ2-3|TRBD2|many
CASKTSGSTDTQYF
TGTGCCAGCAAGACTAGCGGGAGCACAGATACGCAGTATTTT